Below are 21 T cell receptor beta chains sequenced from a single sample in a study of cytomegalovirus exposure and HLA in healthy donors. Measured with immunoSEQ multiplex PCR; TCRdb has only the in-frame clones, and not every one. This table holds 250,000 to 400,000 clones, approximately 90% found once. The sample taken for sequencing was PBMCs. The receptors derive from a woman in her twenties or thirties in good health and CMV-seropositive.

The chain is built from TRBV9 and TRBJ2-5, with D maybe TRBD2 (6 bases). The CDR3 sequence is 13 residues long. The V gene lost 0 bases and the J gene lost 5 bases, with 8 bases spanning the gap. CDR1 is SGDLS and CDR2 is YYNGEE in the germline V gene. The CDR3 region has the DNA TGTGCCAGCAGCGTAGCGGGAGAGGAGACCCAGTACTTC. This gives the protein CASSVAGEETQYF.

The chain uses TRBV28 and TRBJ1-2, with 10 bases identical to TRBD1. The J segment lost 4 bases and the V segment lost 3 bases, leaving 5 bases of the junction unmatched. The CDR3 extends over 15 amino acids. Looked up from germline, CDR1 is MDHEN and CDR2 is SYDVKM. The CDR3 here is CASSFPGTGVYGYTF. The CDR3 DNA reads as TGTGCCAGCAGTTTCCCCGGGACAGGGGTCTATGGCTACACCTTC.

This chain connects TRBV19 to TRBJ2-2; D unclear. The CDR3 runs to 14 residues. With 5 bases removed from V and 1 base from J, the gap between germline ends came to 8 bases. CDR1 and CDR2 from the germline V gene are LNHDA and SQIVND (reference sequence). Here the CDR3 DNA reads TGTGCCAGTAGTGGTAGCTGGAACACCGGGGAGCTGTTTTTT. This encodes CASSGSWNTGELFF.

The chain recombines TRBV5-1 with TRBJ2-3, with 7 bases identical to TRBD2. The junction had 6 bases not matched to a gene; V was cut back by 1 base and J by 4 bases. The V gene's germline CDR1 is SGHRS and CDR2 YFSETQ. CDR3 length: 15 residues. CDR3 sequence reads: CASSLQTSPADTQYF. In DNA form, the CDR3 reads TGCGCCAGCAGCTTGCAGACTAGCCCCGCAGATACGCAGTATTTT.

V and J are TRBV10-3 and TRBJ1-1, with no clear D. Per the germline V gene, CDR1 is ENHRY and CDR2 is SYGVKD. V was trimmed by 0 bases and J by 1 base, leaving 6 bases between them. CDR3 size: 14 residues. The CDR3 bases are TGTGCCATCAGTGAGTCCGACTGGAACACTGAAGCTTTCTTT. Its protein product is CAISESDWNTEAFF.

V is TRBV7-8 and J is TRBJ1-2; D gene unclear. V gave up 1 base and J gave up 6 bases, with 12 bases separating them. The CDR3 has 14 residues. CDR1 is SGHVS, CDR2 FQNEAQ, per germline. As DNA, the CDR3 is TGTGCCAGCAGCTTAGTTTTCGATTCAGATGGCTACACCTTC. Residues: CASSLVFDSDGYTF.

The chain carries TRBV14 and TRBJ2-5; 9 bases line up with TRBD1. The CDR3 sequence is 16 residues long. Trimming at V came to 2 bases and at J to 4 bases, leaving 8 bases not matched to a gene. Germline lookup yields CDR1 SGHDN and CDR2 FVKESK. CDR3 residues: CASSQNPGQGGETQYF. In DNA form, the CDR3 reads TGTGCCAGCAGCCAAAATCCGGGACAGGGTGGAGAGACCCAGTACTTC.

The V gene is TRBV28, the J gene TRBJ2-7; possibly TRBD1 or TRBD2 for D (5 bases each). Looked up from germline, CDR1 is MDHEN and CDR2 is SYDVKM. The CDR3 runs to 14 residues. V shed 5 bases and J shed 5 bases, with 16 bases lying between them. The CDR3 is CASSPGRLLNEQYF. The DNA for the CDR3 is TGTGCCAGCAGTCCGGGACGGCTTCTAAACGAGCAGTACTTC.

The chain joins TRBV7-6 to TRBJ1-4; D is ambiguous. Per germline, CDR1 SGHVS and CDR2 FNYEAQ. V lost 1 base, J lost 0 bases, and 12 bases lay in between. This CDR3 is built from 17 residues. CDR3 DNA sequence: TGTGCCAGCAGCTTAGACTTGGCGAGGACAACTAATGAAAAACTGTTTTTT. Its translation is CASSLDLARTTNEKLFF.

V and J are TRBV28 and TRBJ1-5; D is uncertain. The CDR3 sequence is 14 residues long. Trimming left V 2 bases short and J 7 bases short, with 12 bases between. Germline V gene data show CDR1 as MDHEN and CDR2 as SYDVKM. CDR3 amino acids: CASSLGGVSQPQHF. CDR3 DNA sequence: TGTGCCAGCAGTTTAGGAGGAGTCAGCCAGCCCCAGCATTTT.

Written as DNA, the CDR3 is TGCGCCAGCAGCCAAGTGGCGGGGGGCGAGCAGTACTTC. It is translated as CASSQVAGGEQYF. The chain carries TRBV4-3 and TRBJ2-7, with 8 bases identical to TRBD2. The germline V gene has CDR1 LGHNA and CDR2 YSLEER. V gave up 1 base and J gave up 6 bases; unmatched junction bases: 2. CDR3 size: 13 residues.

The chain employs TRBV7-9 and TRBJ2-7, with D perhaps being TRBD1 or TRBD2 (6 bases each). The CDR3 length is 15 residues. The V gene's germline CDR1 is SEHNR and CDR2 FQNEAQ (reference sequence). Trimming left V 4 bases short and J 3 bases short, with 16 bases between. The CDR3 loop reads CASSSPGDINYEQYF. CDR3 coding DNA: TGTGCCAGCAGCTCACCGGGGGACATAAACTACGAGCAGTACTTC.

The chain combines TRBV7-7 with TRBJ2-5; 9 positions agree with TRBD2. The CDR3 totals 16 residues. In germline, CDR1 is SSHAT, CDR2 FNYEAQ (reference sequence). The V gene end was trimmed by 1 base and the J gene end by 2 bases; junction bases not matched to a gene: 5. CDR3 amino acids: CASSLGIAGVQETQYF. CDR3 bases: TGTGCCAGCAGCTTAGGGATAGCGGGGGTTCAAGAGACCCAGTACTTC.

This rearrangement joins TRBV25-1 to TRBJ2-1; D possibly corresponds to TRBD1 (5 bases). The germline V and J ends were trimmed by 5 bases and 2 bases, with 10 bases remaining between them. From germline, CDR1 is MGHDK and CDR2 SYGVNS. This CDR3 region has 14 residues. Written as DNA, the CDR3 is TGTGCCAGCAGTAAGCCAGGGACCTACAATGAGCAGTTCTTC. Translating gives CASSKPGTYNEQFF.

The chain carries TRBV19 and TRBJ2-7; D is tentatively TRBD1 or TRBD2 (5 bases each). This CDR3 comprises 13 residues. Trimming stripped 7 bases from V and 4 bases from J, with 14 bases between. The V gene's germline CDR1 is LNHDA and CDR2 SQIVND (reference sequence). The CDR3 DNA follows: TGTGCCAGTAAAGGCAGGGAGAATTACGAGCAGTACTTC. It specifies CASKGRENYEQYF.

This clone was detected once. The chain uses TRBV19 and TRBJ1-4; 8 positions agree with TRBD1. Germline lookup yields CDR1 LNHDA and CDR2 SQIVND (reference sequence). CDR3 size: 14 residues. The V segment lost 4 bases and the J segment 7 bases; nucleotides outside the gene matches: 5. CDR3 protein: CASSTTGGGEKLFF. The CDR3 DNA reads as TGTGCCAGTAGTACTACAGGGGGTGGTGAAAAACTGTTTTTT.

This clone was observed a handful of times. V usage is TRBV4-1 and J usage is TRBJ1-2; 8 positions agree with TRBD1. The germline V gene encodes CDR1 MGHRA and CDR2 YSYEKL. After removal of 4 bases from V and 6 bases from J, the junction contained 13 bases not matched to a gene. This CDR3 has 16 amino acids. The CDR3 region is CASSPDPGQGLNGYTF. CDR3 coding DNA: TGCGCCAGCAGCCCCGATCCCGGACAGGGCTTAAATGGCTACACCTTC.

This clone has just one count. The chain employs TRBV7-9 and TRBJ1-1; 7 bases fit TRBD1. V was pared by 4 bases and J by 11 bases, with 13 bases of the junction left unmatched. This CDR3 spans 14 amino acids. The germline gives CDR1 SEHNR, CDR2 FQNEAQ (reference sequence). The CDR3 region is CASSSAGTDREAFF. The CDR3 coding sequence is TGTGCCAGCAGCTCAGCCGGGACAGATCGTGAGGCTTTCTTT.

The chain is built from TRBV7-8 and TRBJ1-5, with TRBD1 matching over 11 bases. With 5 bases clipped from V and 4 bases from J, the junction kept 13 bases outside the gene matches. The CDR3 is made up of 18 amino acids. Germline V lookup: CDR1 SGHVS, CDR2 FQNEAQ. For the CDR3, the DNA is TGTGCCAGCAGCGAGAGGCGAAGGGGGGACAGGGGGAATCAGCCCCAGCATTTT. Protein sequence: CASSERRRGDRGNQPQHF.

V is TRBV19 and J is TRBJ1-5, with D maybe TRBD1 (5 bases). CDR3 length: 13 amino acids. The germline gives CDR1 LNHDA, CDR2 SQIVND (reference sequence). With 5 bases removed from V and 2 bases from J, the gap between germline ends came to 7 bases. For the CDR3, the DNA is TGTGCCAGTAGTCCGGGGGGCAATCAGCCCCAGCATTTT. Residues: CASSPGGNQPQHF.

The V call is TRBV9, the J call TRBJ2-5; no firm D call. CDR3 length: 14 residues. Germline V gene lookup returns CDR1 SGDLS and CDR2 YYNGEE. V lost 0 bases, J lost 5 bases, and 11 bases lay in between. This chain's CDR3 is CASSVGWVGETQYF. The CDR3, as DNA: TGTGCCAGCAGCGTAGGCTGGGTGGGCGAGACCCAGTACTTC.